Listed below are T cell receptor beta chains from one sample, sequenced in a study of shared clonotypes between healthy human individuals. The table came from immunoSEQ multiplex PCR; TCRdb's copy has only in-frame clones and leaves some out. The sample has roughly 2.1 million clones; 93% are singletons. Sequencing used naive CD8+ T cells from PBMCs. Every receptor here comes from a man aged 18-30 years in good health. Some clones in this sample may be carry-over from other donors' samples. The CDR3 runs from the conserved cysteine through the conserved F or W. The D gene is left open where the match is weak. The size field is filled for only some rows; it gives once, few, many or a size class.

v_call: TRBV5-8; d_call: TRBD1; j_call: TRBJ1-2; clone_size: .; cdr3_aa: CASSFILRDRAGYTF; cdr3_nt: TGTGCCAGCAGCTTTATTCTCCGGGACAGGGCTGGCTACACCTTC
v_call: TRBV19; d_call: .; j_call: TRBJ2-7; clone_size: .; cdr3_aa: CASSIGYEQYF; cdr3_nt: TGTGCCAGTAGTATAGGGTACGAGCAGTACTTC
v_call: TRBV28; d_call: .; j_call: TRBJ2-1; clone_size: .; cdr3_aa: CASSSVGGFEQFF; cdr3_nt: TGTGCCAGCAGTAGCGTAGGGGGTTTTGAGCAGTTCTTC
v_call: TRBV28; d_call: TRBD1; j_call: TRBJ1-1; clone_size: .; cdr3_aa: CASTVDRTGTTEAFF; cdr3_nt: TGTGCCAGCACCGTGGATAGGACAGGGACCACTGAAGCTTTCTTT
v_call: TRBV27; d_call: .; j_call: TRBJ2-6; clone_size: .; cdr3_aa: CASSPQRVLGANVLTF; cdr3_nt: TGTGCCAGCAGTCCCCAGAGAGTCCTGGGGGCCAACGTCCTGACTTTC
v_call: TRBV27; d_call: TRBD1; j_call: TRBJ1-1; clone_size: .; cdr3_aa: CASKIQGANTEAFF; cdr3_nt: TGTGCCAGCAAAATCCAGGGGGCGAACACTGAAGCTTTCTTT
v_call: TRBV19; d_call: .; j_call: TRBJ2-7; clone_size: .; cdr3_aa: CASSITAGRPYEQYF; cdr3_nt: TGTGCCAGTAGTATCACGGCGGGGCGGCCCTACGAGCAGTACTTC
v_call: TRBV7-8; d_call: TRBD1; j_call: TRBJ2-1; clone_size: .; cdr3_aa: CASSYRQGPYNEQFF; cdr3_nt: TGTGCCAGCAGCTATCGACAGGGCCCCTACAATGAGCAGTTCTTC
v_call: TRBV25-1; d_call: .; j_call: TRBJ2-1; clone_size: .; cdr3_aa: CASSDDVDYNEQFF; cdr3_nt: TGTGCCAGCAGTGACGACGTTGATTACAATGAGCAGTTCTTC
v_call: TRBV6-6; d_call: .; j_call: TRBJ1-1; clone_size: .; cdr3_aa: CASEGGTEAFF; cdr3_nt: TGTGCCAGCGAAGGAGGAACTGAAGCTTTCTTT
v_call: TRBV7-2; d_call: .; j_call: TRBJ2-3; clone_size: .; cdr3_aa: CASSRSGFSTDTQYF; cdr3_nt: TGTGCCAGCAGCCGAAGCGGGTTTAGCACAGATACGCAGTATTTT
v_call: TRBV13; d_call: .; j_call: TRBJ1-5; clone_size: .; cdr3_aa: CASSQIGLSNQPQHF; cdr3_nt: TGTGCCAGCAGCCAAATTGGACTGAGCAATCAGCCCCAGCATTTT
v_call: TRBV6-5; d_call: .; j_call: TRBJ1-2; clone_size: .; cdr3_aa: CASTARNLFYGYTF; cdr3_nt: TGTGCCAGCACCGCCCGGAATTTGTTCTATGGCTACACCTTC
v_call: TRBV5-1; d_call: TRBD1; j_call: TRBJ1-1; clone_size: .; cdr3_aa: CASSPRQGSDTEAFF; cdr3_nt: TGCGCCAGCAGCCCTCGACAGGGGTCGGACACTGAAGCTTTCTTT
v_call: TRBV28; d_call: TRBD2; j_call: TRBJ2-1; clone_size: once; cdr3_aa: CASTVERDYNEQFF; cdr3_nt: TGTGCCAGCACGGTCGAGCGGGATTACAATGAGCAGTTCTTC
v_call: TRBV27; d_call: .; j_call: TRBJ1-1; clone_size: .; cdr3_aa: CASSLTVNTEAFF; cdr3_nt: TGTGCCAGCAGTTTAACAGTGAACACTGAAGCTTTCTTT
v_call: TRBV9; d_call: TRBD2; j_call: TRBJ2-1; clone_size: .; cdr3_aa: CASSAWSGGNNEQFF; cdr3_nt: TGTGCCAGCAGCGCTTGGTCCGGGGGGAACAATGAGCAGTTCTTC
v_call: TRBV2; d_call: .; j_call: TRBJ2-4; clone_size: .; cdr3_aa: CASSESTKNIQYF; cdr3_nt: TGTGCCAGCAGTGAAAGTACCAAAAACATTCAGTACTTC
v_call: TRBV5-6; d_call: TRBD2; j_call: TRBJ2-1; clone_size: few; cdr3_aa: CASSPGTSGGYNEQFF; cdr3_nt: TGTGCCAGCAGCCCGGGGACTAGCGGAGGCTACAATGAGCAGTTCTTC
v_call: TRBV19; d_call: .; j_call: TRBJ2-7; clone_size: once; cdr3_aa: CASSIDPGNYEQYF; cdr3_nt: TGTGCCAGTAGTATAGATCCGGGGAACTACGAGCAGTACTTC
v_call: TRBV27; d_call: .; j_call: TRBJ2-7; clone_size: once; cdr3_aa: CASSLRGTRYEQYF; cdr3_nt: TGTGCCAGCAGTTTACGGGGGACGCGCTACGAGCAGTACTTC
v_call: TRBV28; d_call: TRBD1; j_call: TRBJ1-2; clone_size: .; cdr3_aa: CASSLQGQTLDNYGYTF; cdr3_nt: TGTGCCAGCAGTTTACAGGGACAGACTCTTGATAACTATGGCTACACCTTC
v_call: TRBV14; d_call: .; j_call: TRBJ2-1; clone_size: .; cdr3_aa: CASSQGVGTYNEQFF; cdr3_nt: TGTGCCAGCAGCCAAGGAGTGGGTACCTACAATGAGCAGTTCTTC
v_call: TRBV25-1; d_call: .; j_call: TRBJ2-1; clone_size: .; cdr3_aa: CASNPVGFSSYNEQFF; cdr3_nt: TGTGCCAGCAACCCCGTCGGGTTCAGCTCCTACAATGAGCAGTTCTTC
v_call: TRBV7-9; d_call: .; j_call: TRBJ2-7; clone_size: .; cdr3_aa: CASSGDPRGEQYF; cdr3_nt: TGTGCCAGCAGCGGGGACCCGAGGGGCGAGCAGTACTTC
v_call: TRBV28; d_call: TRBD1; j_call: TRBJ2-2; clone_size: .; cdr3_aa: CASSWDREVLAGELFF; cdr3_nt: TGTGCCAGCAGTTGGGACAGGGAGGTTTTGGCCGGGGAGCTGTTTTTT
v_call: TRBV9; d_call: .; j_call: TRBJ2-6; clone_size: .; cdr3_aa: CASSVERISGANVLTF; cdr3_nt: TGTGCCAGCAGCGTAGAAAGGATCTCTGGGGCCAACGTCCTGACTTTC
v_call: TRBV15; d_call: .; j_call: TRBJ2-3; clone_size: .; cdr3_aa: CATSRAGRHSTDTQYF; cdr3_nt: TGTGCCACCAGCAGAGCGGGGAGACACAGCACAGATACGCAGTATTTT
v_call: TRBV9; d_call: .; j_call: TRBJ2-3; clone_size: once; cdr3_aa: CASSPPQGGTEKYF; cdr3_nt: TGTGCCAGCAGCCCCCCCCAGGGCGGGACCGAGAAGTATTTT
v_call: TRBV7-9; d_call: .; j_call: TRBJ2-1; clone_size: .; cdr3_aa: CASSLALPGTNNEQFF; cdr3_nt: TGTGCCAGCAGCTTAGCGCTGCCAGGGACAAACAATGAGCAGTTCTTC
v_call: TRBV7-6; d_call: .; j_call: TRBJ2-6; clone_size: .; cdr3_aa: CASTQGGRGPGANVLTF; cdr3_nt: TGTGCCAGCACCCAGGGGGGTAGGGGGCCTGGGGCCAACGTCCTGACTTTC
v_call: TRBV19; d_call: .; j_call: TRBJ1-2; clone_size: .; cdr3_aa: CATGPGMSGYTF; cdr3_nt: TGTGCCACCGGTCCGGGTATGAGTGGCTACACCTTC
v_call: TRBV7-9; d_call: .; j_call: TRBJ1-1; clone_size: few; cdr3_aa: CASSLTVNTEAFF; cdr3_nt: TGTGCCAGCAGTCTGACGGTGAACACTGAAGCTTTCTTT
v_call: TRBV18; d_call: .; j_call: TRBJ1-1; clone_size: .; cdr3_aa: CASSPGAGTEAFF; cdr3_nt: TGTGCCAGCTCACCAGGGGCGGGCACTGAAGCTTTCTTT
v_call: TRBV2; d_call: .; j_call: TRBJ1-5; clone_size: .; cdr3_aa: CASSGQISNQPQHF; cdr3_nt: TGTGCCAGCAGTGGACAGATTAGCAATCAGCCCCAGCATTTT
v_call: TRBV28; d_call: .; j_call: TRBJ1-5; clone_size: .; cdr3_aa: CASSPDRSNQPQHF; cdr3_nt: TGTGCCAGCAGCCCCGACAGGAGCAATCAGCCCCAGCATTTT
v_call: TRBV7-2; d_call: .; j_call: TRBJ2-7; clone_size: .; cdr3_aa: CASSSYQSYEQYF; cdr3_nt: TGTGCCAGCAGCTCTTATCAGTCCTACGAGCAGTACTTC
v_call: TRBV30; d_call: .; j_call: TRBJ2-7; clone_size: .; cdr3_aa: CAWSGDRTYEQYF; cdr3_nt: TGTGCCTGGAGTGGAGACAGGACCTACGAGCAGTACTTC
v_call: TRBV15; d_call: .; j_call: TRBJ2-7; clone_size: once; cdr3_aa: CATSNNGQRYEQYF; cdr3_nt: TGTGCCACCAGCAACAATGGACAGCGCTACGAGCAGTACTTC
v_call: TRBV10-1; d_call: TRBD2; j_call: TRBJ2-1; clone_size: .; cdr3_aa: CASSESFAGGYNEQFF; cdr3_nt: TGCGCCAGCAGTGAGTCCTTTGCGGGGGGATACAATGAGCAGTTCTTC
v_call: TRBV5-5; d_call: TRBD2; j_call: TRBJ2-7; clone_size: .; cdr3_aa: CASSSGLAGGYEQYF; cdr3_nt: TGTGCCAGCAGCTCTGGACTAGCGGGAGGCTACGAGCAGTACTTC
v_call: TRBV6-5; d_call: .; j_call: TRBJ2-7; clone_size: .; cdr3_aa: CASSYTSTGYEQYF; cdr3_nt: TGTGCCAGCAGTTACACCTCGACGGGCTACGAGCAGTACTTC
v_call: TRBV5-6; d_call: .; j_call: TRBJ2-7; clone_size: .; cdr3_aa: CASSLTGFREQYF; cdr3_nt: TGTGCCAGCAGCTTGACAGGGTTCAGGGAGCAGTACTTC
v_call: TRBV30; d_call: TRBD2; j_call: TRBJ2-7; clone_size: .; cdr3_aa: CAWTSWGRAYEQYF; cdr3_nt: TGTGCCTGGACGTCATGGGGGAGGGCCTACGAGCAGTACTTC
v_call: TRBV5-1; d_call: .; j_call: TRBJ2-7; clone_size: .; cdr3_aa: CASSLVPTYEQYF; cdr3_nt: TGCGCCAGCAGCTTGGTGCCAACCTACGAGCAGTACTTC
v_call: TRBV6-6; d_call: .; j_call: TRBJ1-4; clone_size: .; cdr3_aa: CASSGTGRFGEKLFF; cdr3_nt: TGTGCCAGCAGCGGTACAGGGAGATTCGGTGAAAAACTGTTTTTT
v_call: TRBV15; d_call: TRBD1; j_call: TRBJ2-2; clone_size: .; cdr3_aa: CATSRDWGQGAAGELFF; cdr3_nt: TGTGCCACCAGCAGAGATTGGGGACAGGGGGCGGCCGGGGAGCTGTTTTTT